This T cell receptor beta chain was recovered during a study of blood T cell repertoires in COVID-19. Study-level background: Material from acute and convalescent COVID-19 was sourced from the United States, Italy and Spain.

The CDR3 has 15 residues. V was trimmed by 8 bases and J by 0 bases, leaving 14 bases between them. Germline V gene data show CDR1 as LNHDA and CDR2 as SQIVND (reference sequence). Original data processing: Amplifying reference gene primers gave estimates of nucleated cell counts. Clones were read by immunoSEQ multiplex PCR, and TCRdb kept only the in-frame ones, dropping some. Clone size and V and J calls were adopted from that table, with D and trimming inferred from the DNA. Of about 130,000 clones listed, roughly four fifths are singletons. This clone turned up a few times. The receptor's source is a woman aged 50 to 65 with acute or convalescent COVID-19. The specimen was peripheral blood. The chain recombines TRBV19 with TRBJ2-1; D possibly corresponds to TRBD1 (6 bases). The CDR3 bases are TGTGCCAGTCGTCAGGGGTCTCTCTCCTACAATGAGCAGTTCTTC. It codes for CASRQGSLSYNEQFF. Filled out from reference TRBV19 and TRBJ2-1, the complete variable domain reads DGGITQSPKYLFRKEGQNVTLSCEQNLNHDAMYWYRQDPGQGLRLIYYSQIVNDFQKGDIAEGYSVSREKKESFPLTVTSAQKNPTAFYLCASRQGSLSYNEQFFGPGTRLTVL.